The next 14 T cell receptor beta chains were all read from a single sample in a study of cytomegalovirus exposure and HLA in healthy donors. Use of 60 Vbeta and 13 Jbeta primers characterized the PCR. The repertoire was sequenced with immunoSEQ multiplex PCR; TCRdb's copy has only in-frame clones and lacks some. Of approximately 290,000 clones listed, about four fifths are singletons. The specimen sequenced was PBMCs. The receptors stem from a girl aged 2-10 years in good health and CMV-seronegative.

This clone was seen more than once but under ten times. The chain uses TRBV6-4 and TRBJ2-3; 7 bases are a match to TRBD2. Germline CDR1 MRHNA, CDR2 SNTAGT. This CDR3 has 16 residues. The trim removed 5 bases at V and 2 bases at J, leaving 10 bases unmatched. The CDR3 spells CASSPLSSGDTDTQYF. The DNA for the CDR3 is TGTGCCAGCAGTCCTCTATCCAGCGGGGACACAGATACGCAGTATTTT.

The rearrangement uses TRBV23-1 and TRBJ2-5, with 10 nucleotides matching TRBD1. TRBV23-1 is assigned to the ORF class and has an uncertain function. The CDR3 loop spans 16 amino acids. Unmatched junction bases numbered 3, after V lost 0 bases and J lost 2 bases. CDR3 nucleotide sequence: TGCGCCAGCAGTCAATCGCCGGACAGGGGGCAAGAGACCCAGTACTTC. Residues: CASSQSPDRGQETQYF.

The chain recombines TRBV7-6 with TRBJ1-3; 9 bases are a match to TRBD1. The germline gives CDR1 SGHVS, CDR2 FNYEAQ. The J segment lost 0 bases and the V segment lost 1 base, leaving 7 bases of the junction unmatched. The CDR3 totals 18 residues. The CDR3 sequence is CASSLVDRGLLSGNTIYF. The CDR3 DNA sequence: TGTGCCAGCAGCTTAGTGGACAGGGGCCTCCTCTCTGGAAACACCATATATTTT.

The rearrangement uses TRBV7-2 and TRBJ1-2; D possibly corresponds to TRBD1 (6 bases). The CDR3 contains 14 residues. V lost 1 base to trimming and J lost 4 bases, with 10 bases between them. Looked up from germline, CDR1 is SGHTA and CDR2 is FQGNSA. The CDR3 here is CASSLETGTYGYTF. The CDR3 DNA sequence: TGTGCCAGCAGCTTAGAAACAGGGACCTATGGCTACACCTTC.

The genes are TRBV5-6 and TRBJ2-1; tentative D call: TRBD1 (5 bases). The V end lost 1 base, the J end lost 8 bases, and 16 bases lay between the germline ends. The CDR3 is made up of 15 amino acids. Germline lookup yields CDR1 SGHDT and CDR2 YYEEEE. CDR3 amino acids: CASSLLETALDEQFF. In DNA form, the CDR3 reads TGTGCCAGCAGCTTGCTGGAGACAGCCCTTGATGAGCAGTTCTTC.

This clone was picked up one time. The chain is built from TRBV5-1 and TRBJ1-1; D is unclear. CDR3 length: 14 amino acids. CDR1 and CDR2 (germline): SGHRS, YFSETQ. The V gene lost 1 base and the J gene lost 0 bases, with 7 bases spanning the gap. The CDR3 loop reads CASSLWAMNTEAFF. In nucleotides, the CDR3 is TGCGCCAGCAGCTTGTGGGCCATGAACACTGAAGCTTTCTTT.

A note on this clone: In the same sample, other DNA sequences code for this CDR3. This rearrangement joins TRBV10-3 to TRBJ2-7, with TRBD2 identical over 13 bases. CDR1 is ENHRY and CDR2 is SYGVKD in the germline V gene. CDR3 length: 14 amino acids. V lost 4 bases to trimming and J lost 3 bases; unmatched junction nucleotides: 0. CDR3 region: CAISGTSGSYEQYF. Written as DNA, the CDR3 is TGTGCCATCAGTGGGACTAGCGGGAGCTACGAGCAGTACTTC.

The V gene is TRBV12-1, the J gene TRBJ2-7; TRBD1, as called in the table, went unchecked against the DNA. TRBV12-1 is classified as a pseudogene. The CDR3 is made up of 16 amino acids. CDR3 residues: CASSFASTGILGEQYF. The CDR3 DNA follows: TGTGCCAGCAGCTTTGCGTCGACAGGGATTTTAGGCGAGCAGTACTTC.

The V call is TRBV9, the J call TRBJ2-1; 10 bases map to TRBD1. Trimming removed 3 bases from V and 8 bases from J; junction bases left unmatched: 8. This CDR3 comprises 15 residues. Germline V gene sequence: CDR1 SGDLS, CDR2 YYNGEE. In DNA form, the CDR3 reads TGTGCCAGCAGCGCCGACAGGGGGCAAGTAGATGAGCAGTTCTTC. It yields the protein CASSADRGQVDEQFF.

This clone occurred a few times. DNA for the CDR3: TGTGCCAGCACCTTGGGGGCAGACTACAATCAGCCCCAGCATTTT. Encoded protein: CASTLGADYNQPQHF. The chain carries TRBV28 and TRBJ1-5; weak D call: TRBD1 (6 bases). The CDR3 is made up of 15 amino acids. Germline CDR1 MDHEN, CDR2 SYDVKM. Trimming shortened V by 7 bases and J by 3 bases, and 16 bases separated the two germline ends.

The rearrangement links TRBV5-1 to TRBJ2-1; 10 nucleotides align to TRBD2. The germline V gene has CDR1 SGHRS and CDR2 YFSETQ. CDR3 length: 15 residues. Unmatched junction bases numbered 8, after V lost 4 bases and J lost 7 bases. The CDR3 here is CASSVLAGSENEQFF. CDR3 bases: TGCGCCAGCAGCGTACTAGCGGGATCCGAGAATGAGCAGTTCTTC.

In DNA form, the CDR3 reads TGTGCCAGCAGCATCGGGACACGCAGAATCACTGAAGCTTTCTTT. It codes for CASSIGTRRITEAFF. The chain couples TRBV7-6 to TRBJ1-1; a possible D gene is TRBD1 (6 bases). The V end was cut by 5 bases, the J end by 4 bases, with 17 bases between. Germline CDR1 SGHVS, CDR2 FNYEAQ. This CDR3 is built from 15 residues.

Regarding this clone: Other DNA sequences of this sample code for an identical CDR3. V usage is TRBV30 and J usage is TRBJ1-5; D is unresolved. Trimming took 0 bases from V and 4 from J, leaving 7 bases between them. Germline values: CDR1 GTSNPN, CDR2 SVGIG (reference sequence). This CDR3 comprises 13 residues. CDR3 coding DNA: TGTGCCTGGAGTGTACTAGGGAATCAGCCCCAGCATTTT. It specifies CAWSVLGNQPQHF.

The chain has TRBV5-4 and TRBJ2-7, with a tentative D call TRBD1 (6 bases). Germline V gives CDR1 SGHNT, CDR2 YYREEE (reference sequence). Trimming removed 4 bases from V and 0 bases from J, with 26 bases in between. The CDR3 runs to 19 residues. The CDR3 coding sequence is TGTGCCAGCAGCCCCCACCCCACCATTTTACCGGGACACTCCTACGAGCAGTACTTC. Encoded protein: CASSPHPTILPGHSYEQYF.